This passage covers 9 T cell receptor beta chains from one sample sequenced in a study of blood T cell repertoires in COVID-19. Sequencing used immunoSEQ multiplex PCR; TCRdb keeps in-frame clones, though not all of them. The sample lists around 310,000 clones, over 75% occurring once. The sample consisted of peripheral blood. The receptors were gathered from a woman between 50 and 59 years old with active or convalescent COVID-19.

The chain combines TRBV24-1 with TRBJ2-1; 7 bases are a match to TRBD2. Germline CDR1 KGHDR, CDR2 SFDVKD. The CDR3 covers 17 residues. The V gene end was trimmed by 4 bases and the J gene end by 2 bases; junction bases not matched to a gene: 10. The CDR3: CATSDWVGGRAYNEQFF. Written as DNA, the CDR3 is TGTGCCACCAGTGACTGGGTAGGTGGGAGGGCCTACAATGAGCAGTTCTTC.

The chain combines TRBV6-1 with TRBJ1-2; D possibly corresponds to TRBD1 (6 bases). Trimming removed 3 bases at V and 6 bases at J, with 17 bases between. The CDR3 has 15 amino acids. CDR1 and CDR2 (germline): MNHNS, SASEGT. The CDR3 loop reads CASSDLWDNFHGYTF. Here the CDR3 DNA reads TGTGCCAGCAGTGATTTGTGGGACAATTTCCATGGCTACACCTTC.

V gene TRBV5-1 combines with J gene TRBJ2-5, with D perhaps TRBD2 (6 bases). Looked up from germline, CDR1 is SGHRS and CDR2 is YFSETQ. The length of the CDR3 is 14 residues. V lost 3 bases, J lost 4 bases, and 13 bases lay in between. The CDR3 loop is CASSWGVEGETQYF. CDR3 bases: TGCGCCAGCAGCTGGGGTGTGGAGGGAGAGACCCAGTACTTC.

The chain links TRBV7-2 to TRBJ1-1; weak D call: TRBD1 (6 bases). This CDR3 contains 15 residues. Germline V lookup: CDR1 SGHTA, CDR2 FQGNSA. With 1 base removed from V and 1 base from J, the gap between germline ends came to 10 bases. DNA of the CDR3: TGTGCCAGCAGCTTAGTAGGCAGGGGGAACACTGAAGCTTTCTTT. It yields the protein CASSLVGRGNTEAFF.

This sequence joins TRBV7-9 and TRBJ2-1; 12 nucleotides agree with TRBD2. This CDR3 has 18 residues. Germline CDR1 and CDR2: SEHNR and FQNEAQ (reference sequence). V lost 3 bases, J lost 0 bases, and 6 bases stayed unmatched. The CDR3 DNA follows: TGTGCCAGCAGCTTTTTTGGACTAGCGGGGAGCTCCTACAATGAGCAGTTCTTC. Translated, it gives CASSFFGLAGSSYNEQFF.

This chain joins TRBV4-2 and TRBJ2-7; 10 bases agree with TRBD2. Per germline, CDR1 LGHNA and CDR2 YNFKEQ. The CDR3 sequence is 16 residues long. V was pared by 4 bases and J by 3 bases, with 9 bases of the junction left unmatched. The CDR3 sequence is CASSPEYSGRLYEQYF. CDR3 bases: TGTGCCAGCAGCCCCGAGTATAGCGGGAGGCTCTACGAGCAGTACTTC.

The rearrangement joins TRBV9 to TRBJ2-2; no firm D call. Germline-derived CDR1 and CDR2 are SGDLS and YYNGEE. V was clipped by 5 bases and J by 0 bases, with 14 bases between them. The CDR3 is 16 residues long. This chain's CDR3 is CASRSAGASNTGELFF. In DNA, the CDR3 is TGTGCCAGCAGGTCCGCCGGAGCATCGAACACCGGGGAGCTGTTTTTT. Combining the CDR3 with reference TRBV9 and TRBJ2-2 gives the whole variable domain DSGVTQTPKHLITATGQRVTLRCSPRSGDLSVYWYQQSLDQGLQFLIQYYNGEERAKGNILERFSAQQFPDLHSELNLSSLELGDSALYFCASRSAGASNTGELFFGEGSRLTVL.

This chain connects TRBV2 to TRBJ1-5; 9 nucleotides match TRBD1. Germline V lookup: CDR1 SNHLY, CDR2 FYNNEI. J gave up 2 bases and V 6 bases, and 11 bases lay outside the gene matches. The CDR3 has 17 residues. In nucleotides, the CDR3 is TGTGCCAGCAGCCCACAGGGGGCGGGTGTGGGCAATCAGCCCCAGCATTTT. Protein sequence: CASSPQGAGVGNQPQHF.

The V gene is TRBV9, the J gene TRBJ2-1, with 8 nucleotides matching TRBD2. The V gene's germline CDR1 is SGDLS and CDR2 YYNGEE. This CDR3 region has 16 residues. With 0 bases clipped from V and 8 bases from J, the junction kept 10 bases outside the gene matches. This chain's CDR3 is CASSVATAGVGDEQFF. The CDR3 DNA follows: TGTGCCAGCAGCGTAGCTACAGCGGGAGTTGGGGATGAGCAGTTCTTC.